This T cell receptor (beta chain) was retrieved from a study of monozygotic twins with inflammatory bowel disease. Study-wide findings and caveats: By inverse Simpson index, TCRbeta diversity was lower in IBD patients than in healthy co-twins. With others, IBD patients shared fewer clonotypes than healthy twins did, especially with disease activity.

Unfractionated whole blood yielded total RNA, and T cells were not sorted. There were 3500 ng of total RNA used for each TCR library. TCRdb reprocessed the 5' RACE reads and reports one entry per CDR3 protein, with no DNA. This listing includes 350,000 to 550,000 distinct CDR3 sequences. This CDR3 region has 14 residues. Per the germline V gene, CDR1 is KGHDR and CDR2 is SFDVKD. Points on this clonotype: Antigen unknown.

The sample taken for sequencing was blood. The TCR sequence derives from a human donor with ulcerative colitis or Crohn's disease, or a healthy co-twin of an affected twin (not recorded which). This chain links TRBV24-1 with TRBJ2-3. The CDR3 sequence is CATSDLLGTDTQYF.